The TCR beta chain under discussion was sequenced for a study of CD8+CD57+ T cells in acquired aplastic anemia. Patients who underwent sequencing had shown CD8+CD57+ cell expansion by flow cytometry. V shed 3 bases and J 5 bases; nucleotides not matched to a gene: 3. The CDR3 is made up of 14 amino acids. CDR1 is LNHNV, CDR2 YYDKDF, per germline (reference sequence). Genomic DNA provided the template from which TCR beta VDJ and CDR3 profiles were obtained. TCRdb used MiXCR to reprocess the reads, holding one entry per CDR3 protein. Among approximately 250,000 distinct CDR3 sequences listed, around 82% were seen once.

The chain is built from TRBV15 and TRBJ1-5; 8 nucleotides align to TRBD1. Material for sequencing was sorted CD4+, CD8+, or CD8+CD57+ T cells (not recorded which) from PBMCs. This clonotype was sampled from a human donor with aplastic anemia. CDR3 DNA: TGTGCCACCAGCAGCACAGGGGGTTATCAGCCCCAGCATTTT. This translates into CATSSTGGYQPQHF.